This T cell receptor beta chain comes out of a study of T-cell memory formation after mild COVID-19. In the study overall: Largely donor-specific TCR clusters were found.

TCR alpha and TCR beta cDNA libraries carrying sample barcodes and UMIs came from 5'RACE with constant-segment primers. TCRdb re-derived calls from the 5' RACE reads in MiXCR, one entry per CDR3 protein. The sample holds hundreds of thousands of distinct CDR3 sequences, about 22% seen once. This clonotype was seen a few times. The J segment lost 4 bases and the V segment lost 6 bases, leaving 9 bases of the junction unmatched. This CDR3 is 15 amino acids long. Germline V gene lookup returns CDR1 KGHSH and CDR2 LQKENI. Sequencing was done on a sample of PBMCs or a T cell subset sorted from them (not recorded which). This TCR was sampled from an adult woman who had mild COVID-19 (a few samples of this study predate the infection). Cell type and time point are not known. J is TRBJ2-5 and V is TRBV18; 9 nucleotides line up with TRBD1. The DNA for the CDR3 is TGTGCCAGCTCGACTTCCGGGACAGGGAGAGAGACCCAGTACTTC. Translating it yields CASSTSGTGRETQYF.